The clone carrying this T cell receptor (beta chain) was seen a handful of times. What it recognizes is unknown. The data were obtained in a study of vaccination and CD4 T cells after COVID-19. Study overall: Treatment of control cultures consisted of a CEFX pool, an HIV-1 Nef pool, or no peptide.

Cultured CD4+ T cells had their DNA profiled by the Oncomine TCR Beta short-read assay. TCRdb redid the calling of the PCR reads with MiXCR, one entry per CDR3 protein. This table has under 3,000 distinct CDR3 sequences, around 24% appearing once. Germline V gene sequence: CDR1 SEHNR, CDR2 FQNEAQ (reference sequence). This CDR3 spans 12 amino acids. Trimming removed 1 base at V and 4 bases at J, with 4 bases between. The treatment here: approximately 9-day PBMC culture with coronavirus spike peptide pools or control peptides (ViraFEST assay). The TCR originated in a human donor who had recovered from COVID-19. The sequenced sample consisted of CD4+ T cells from blood, cultured in vitro. J is TRBJ1-1 and V is TRBV7-9; D is unresolved. CDR3 DNA sequence: TGTGCCAGCAGCTTAGATTCCACTGAAGCTTTCTTT. This sequence encodes CASSLDSTEAFF.